This TCR beta chain emerged from a study of blood T cells in healthy people across ages. Then a second PCR, running about 6 to 11 cycles, was carried out with a sample-barcoded 5' primer and a J-beta primer mix. MiXCR, applied by TCRdb to the 5' RACE reads, yields one record per CDR3 protein. The sample has 780,000 or so distinct CDR3 sequences, about 55% seen once. This sequence originates from a man older than 75 in good health. Input material: blood.

CDR3 in DNA: TGCGCCGCCTCCCCGAAGACCCCCTACGAGCAGTACTTC. It translates to CAASPKTPYEQYF. The J gene is TRBJ2-5, the V gene TRBV5-1; D ambiguous. The J call may be mistaken, given a closer DNA end match to TRBJ2-7. The V gene's germline CDR1 is SGHRS and CDR2 YFSETQ. The CDR3 consists of 13 residues.